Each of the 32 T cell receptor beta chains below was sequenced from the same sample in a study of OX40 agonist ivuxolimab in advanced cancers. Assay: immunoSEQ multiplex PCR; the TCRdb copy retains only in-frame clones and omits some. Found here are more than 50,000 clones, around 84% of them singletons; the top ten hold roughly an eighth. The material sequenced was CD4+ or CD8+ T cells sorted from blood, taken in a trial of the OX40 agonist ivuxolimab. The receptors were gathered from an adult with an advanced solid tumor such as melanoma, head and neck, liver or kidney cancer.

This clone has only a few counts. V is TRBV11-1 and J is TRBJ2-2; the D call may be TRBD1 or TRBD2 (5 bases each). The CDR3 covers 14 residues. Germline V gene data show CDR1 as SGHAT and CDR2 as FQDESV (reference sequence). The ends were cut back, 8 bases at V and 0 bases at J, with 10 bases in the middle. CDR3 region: CASRLGPNTGELFF. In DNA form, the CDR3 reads TGTGCCAGCCGTTTGGGACCGAACACCGGGGAGCTGTTTTTT.

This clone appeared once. The CDR3 loop is CASSVAEGVGNTIYF. DNA for the CDR3: TGTGCCAGCAGCGTAGCTGAGGGGGTAGGAAACACCATATATTTT. The chain is built from TRBV9 and TRBJ1-3, with D perhaps matching TRBD1 (6 bases). Germline assignment: CDR1 SGDLS and CDR2 YYNGEE. Trimming pared 0 bases from V and 4 bases from J, leaving 11 bases between. The CDR3 has 15 amino acids.

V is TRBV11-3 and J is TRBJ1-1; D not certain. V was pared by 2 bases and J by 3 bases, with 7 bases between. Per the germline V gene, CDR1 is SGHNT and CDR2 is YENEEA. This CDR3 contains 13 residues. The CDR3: CASSLTAYTEAFF. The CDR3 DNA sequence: TGTGCCAGCAGCTTAACCGCGTACACTGAAGCTTTCTTT.

The CDR3: CASSGLAGAGGEQYF. Here the CDR3 DNA reads TGTGCCAGCAGCGGACTAGCGGGCGCGGGGGGCGAGCAGTACTTC. The chain combines TRBV7-8 with TRBJ2-7, with 11 positions matching TRBD2. Germline CDR1 SGHVS, CDR2 FQNEAQ. CDR3 size: 15 residues. V dropped 5 bases and J dropped 6; count of bases not matched to a gene: 9.

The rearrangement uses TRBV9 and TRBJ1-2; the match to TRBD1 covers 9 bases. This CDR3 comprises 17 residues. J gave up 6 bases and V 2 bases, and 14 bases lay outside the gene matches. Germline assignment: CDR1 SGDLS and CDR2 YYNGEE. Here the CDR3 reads CASSVTPGQGQGNGYTF. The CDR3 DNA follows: TGTGCCAGCAGCGTTACTCCGGGACAGGGACAAGGGAATGGCTACACCTTC.

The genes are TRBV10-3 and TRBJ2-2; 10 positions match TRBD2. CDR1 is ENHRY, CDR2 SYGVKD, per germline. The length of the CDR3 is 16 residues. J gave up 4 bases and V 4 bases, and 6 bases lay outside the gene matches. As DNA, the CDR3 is TGTGCCATCAGTGCGGCTGAGCGGGAGGGCACCGGGGAGCTGTTTTTT. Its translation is CAISAAEREGTGELFF.

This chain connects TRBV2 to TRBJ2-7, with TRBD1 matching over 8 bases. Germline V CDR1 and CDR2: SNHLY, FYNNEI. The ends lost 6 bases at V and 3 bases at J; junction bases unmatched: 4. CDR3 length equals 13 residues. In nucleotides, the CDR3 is TGTGCCAGCAGAGCGGACAGGGACTACGAGCAGTACTTC. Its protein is CASRADRDYEQYF.

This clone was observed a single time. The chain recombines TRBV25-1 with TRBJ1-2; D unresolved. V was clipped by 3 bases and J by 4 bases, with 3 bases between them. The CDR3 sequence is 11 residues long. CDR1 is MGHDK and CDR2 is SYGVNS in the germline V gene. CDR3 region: CASSEVYGYTF. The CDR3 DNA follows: TGTGCCAGCAGTGAGGTCTATGGCTACACCTTC.

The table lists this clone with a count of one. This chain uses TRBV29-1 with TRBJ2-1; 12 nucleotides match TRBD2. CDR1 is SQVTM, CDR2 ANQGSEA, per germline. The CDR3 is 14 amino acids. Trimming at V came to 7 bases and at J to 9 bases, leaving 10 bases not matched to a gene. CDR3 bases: TGCAGCGCGTCGACTAGCGGGAGTGGGAGTGAGCAGTTCTTC. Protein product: CSASTSGSGSEQFF.

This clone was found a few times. This CDR3 is CASRGTFSYEQYF. The CDR3 DNA reads as TGTGCCAGCAGGGGGACGTTCTCCTACGAGCAGTACTTC. This chain links TRBV2 with TRBJ2-7; the D gene could be TRBD1 or TRBD2 (5 bases each). Trimming cost V 6 bases and J 0 bases, with 9 bases left between them. Germline CDR1 is SNHLY and CDR2 is FYNNEI. The CDR3 has 13 amino acids.

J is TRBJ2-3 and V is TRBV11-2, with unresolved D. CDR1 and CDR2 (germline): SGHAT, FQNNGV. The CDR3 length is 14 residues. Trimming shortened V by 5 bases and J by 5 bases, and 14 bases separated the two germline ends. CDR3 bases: TGTGCCAGCAGCAGCCGAGAGTGGGTAGATACGCAGTATTTT. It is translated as CASSSREWVDTQYF.

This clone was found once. The chain's CDR3 is CASTTGQGGYGYTF. In DNA form, the CDR3 reads TGTGCCAGCACTACCGGACAGGGAGGCTATGGCTACACCTTC. The chain uses TRBV6-5 and TRBJ1-2, with 8 bases aligning to TRBD1. V gave up 7 bases and J gave up 4 bases; unmatched junction bases: 8. CDR3 length: 14 amino acids. Germline V gives CDR1 MNHEY, CDR2 SVGAGI.

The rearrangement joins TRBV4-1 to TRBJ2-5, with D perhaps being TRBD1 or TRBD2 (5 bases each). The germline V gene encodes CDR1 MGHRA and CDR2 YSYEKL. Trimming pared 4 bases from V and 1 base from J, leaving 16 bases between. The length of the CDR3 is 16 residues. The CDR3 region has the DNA TGCGCCAGCAGCCGTAGTTCGCCCGGGACCCAAGAGACCCAGTACTTC. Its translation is CASSRSSPGTQETQYF.

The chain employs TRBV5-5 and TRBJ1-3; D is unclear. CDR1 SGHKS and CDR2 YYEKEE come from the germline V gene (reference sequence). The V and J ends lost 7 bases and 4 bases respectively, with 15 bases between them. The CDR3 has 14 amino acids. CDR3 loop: CASYAGSYGNTIYF. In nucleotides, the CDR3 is TGTGCCAGCTACGCGGGATCCTACGGAAACACCATATATTTT.

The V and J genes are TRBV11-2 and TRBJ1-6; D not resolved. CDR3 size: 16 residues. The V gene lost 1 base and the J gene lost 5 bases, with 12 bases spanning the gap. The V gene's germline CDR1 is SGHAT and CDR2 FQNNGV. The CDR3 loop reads CASSLVGQPNNSPLHF. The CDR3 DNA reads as TGTGCCAGCAGCTTAGTTGGGCAGCCCAATAATTCACCCCTCCACTTT.

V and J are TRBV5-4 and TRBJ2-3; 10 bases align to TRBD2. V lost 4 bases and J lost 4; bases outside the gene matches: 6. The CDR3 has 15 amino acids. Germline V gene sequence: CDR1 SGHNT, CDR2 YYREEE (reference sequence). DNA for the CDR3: TGTGCCAGCAGCCCGGGAGCGGGAGGGCCAGATACGCAGTATTTT. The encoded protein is CASSPGAGGPDTQYF.

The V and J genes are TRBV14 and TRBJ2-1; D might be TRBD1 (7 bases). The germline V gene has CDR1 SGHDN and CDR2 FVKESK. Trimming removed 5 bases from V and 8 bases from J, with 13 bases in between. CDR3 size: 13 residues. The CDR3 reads CASSFRGTDEQFF. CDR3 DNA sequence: TGTGCCAGCAGCTTTCGCGGGACAGATGAGCAGTTCTTC.

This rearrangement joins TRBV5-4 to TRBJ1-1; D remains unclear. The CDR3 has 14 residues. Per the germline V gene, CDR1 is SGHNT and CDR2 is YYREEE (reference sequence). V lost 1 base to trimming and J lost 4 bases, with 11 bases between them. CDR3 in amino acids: CASSLSRGSTEAFF. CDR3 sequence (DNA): TGTGCCAGCAGCTTGTCTCGGGGTAGCACTGAAGCTTTCTTT.

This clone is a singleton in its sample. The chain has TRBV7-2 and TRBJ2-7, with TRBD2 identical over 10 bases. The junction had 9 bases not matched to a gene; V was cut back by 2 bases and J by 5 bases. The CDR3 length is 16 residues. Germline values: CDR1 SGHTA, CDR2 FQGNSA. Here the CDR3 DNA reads TGTGCCAGCAGCTTACAAGCGGGAGGGCCCAGGGACGAGCAGTACTTC. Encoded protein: CASSLQAGGPRDEQYF.

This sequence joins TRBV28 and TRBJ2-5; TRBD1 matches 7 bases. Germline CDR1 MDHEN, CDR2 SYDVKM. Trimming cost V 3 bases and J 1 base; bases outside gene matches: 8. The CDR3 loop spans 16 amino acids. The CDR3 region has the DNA TGTGCCAGCAGTTTCGGGACAGTGAATTCCCAAGAGACCCAGTACTTC. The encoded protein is CASSFGTVNSQETQYF. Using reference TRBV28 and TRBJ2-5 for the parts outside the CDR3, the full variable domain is DVKVTQSSRYLVKRTGEKVFLECVQDMDHENMFWYRQDPGLGLRLIYFSYDVKMKEKGDIPEGYSVSREKKERFSLILESASTNQTSMYLCASSFGTVNSQETQYFGPGTRLLVL.

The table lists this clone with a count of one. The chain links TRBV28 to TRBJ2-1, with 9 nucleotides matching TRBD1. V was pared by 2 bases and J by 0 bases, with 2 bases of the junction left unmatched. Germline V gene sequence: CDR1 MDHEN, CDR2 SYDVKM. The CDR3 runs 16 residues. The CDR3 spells CASSLMGQGSYNEQFF. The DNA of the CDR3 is TGTGCCAGCAGTTTAATGGGACAGGGCTCCTACAATGAGCAGTTCTTC.

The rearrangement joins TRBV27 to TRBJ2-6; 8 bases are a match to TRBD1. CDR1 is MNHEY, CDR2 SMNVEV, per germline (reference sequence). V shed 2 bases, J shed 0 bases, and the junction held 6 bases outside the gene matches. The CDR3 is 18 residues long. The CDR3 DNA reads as TGTGCCAGCAGTTTAGTGGGGACAGGAGACTCTGGGGCCAACGTCCTGACTTTC. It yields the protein CASSLVGTGDSGANVLTF.

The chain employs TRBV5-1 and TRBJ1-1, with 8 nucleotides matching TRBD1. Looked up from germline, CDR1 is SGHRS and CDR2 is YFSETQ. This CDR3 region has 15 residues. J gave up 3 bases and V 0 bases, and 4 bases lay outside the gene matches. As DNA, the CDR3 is TGCGCCAGCAGCTTGGGCCAGGGGGCTGACACTGAAGCTTTCTTT. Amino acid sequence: CASSLGQGADTEAFF.

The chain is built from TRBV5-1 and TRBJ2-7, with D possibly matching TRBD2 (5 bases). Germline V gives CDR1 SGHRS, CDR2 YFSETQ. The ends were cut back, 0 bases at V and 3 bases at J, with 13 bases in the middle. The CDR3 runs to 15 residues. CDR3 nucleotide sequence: TGCGCCAGCAGCTTGGGGCCGGGGAAGGACTACGAGCAGTACTTC. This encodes CASSLGPGKDYEQYF.

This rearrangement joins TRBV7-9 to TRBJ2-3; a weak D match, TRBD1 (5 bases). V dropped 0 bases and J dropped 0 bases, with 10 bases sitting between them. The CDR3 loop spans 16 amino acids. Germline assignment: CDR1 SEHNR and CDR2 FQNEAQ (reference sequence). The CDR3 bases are TGTGCCAGCAGCTTAGCCTGGGGCTTTAGCACAGATACGCAGTATTTT. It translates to CASSLAWGFSTDTQYF.

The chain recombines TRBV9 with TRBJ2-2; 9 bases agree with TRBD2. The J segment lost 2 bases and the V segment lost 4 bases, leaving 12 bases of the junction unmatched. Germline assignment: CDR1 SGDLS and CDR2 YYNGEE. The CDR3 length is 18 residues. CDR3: CASSNRPAGGVNTGELFF. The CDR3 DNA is TGTGCCAGCAGCAATAGGCCAGCGGGAGGAGTTAACACCGGGGAGCTGTTTTTT.

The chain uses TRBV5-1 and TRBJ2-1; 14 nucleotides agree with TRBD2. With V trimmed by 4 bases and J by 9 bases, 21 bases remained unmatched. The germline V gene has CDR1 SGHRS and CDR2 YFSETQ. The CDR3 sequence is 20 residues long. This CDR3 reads CASSRGETSGRARTPREQFF. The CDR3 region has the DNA TGCGCCAGCAGCCGGGGTGAGACTAGCGGGAGGGCCCGGACCCCCCGTGAGCAGTTCTTC.

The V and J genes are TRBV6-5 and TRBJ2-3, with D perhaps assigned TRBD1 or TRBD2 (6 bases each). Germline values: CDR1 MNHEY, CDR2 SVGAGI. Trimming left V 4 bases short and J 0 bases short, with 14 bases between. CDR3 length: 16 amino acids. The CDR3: CASSFSGAVSTDTQYF. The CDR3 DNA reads TGTGCCAGCAGTTTCTCGGGGGCAGTTAGCACAGATACGCAGTATTTT.

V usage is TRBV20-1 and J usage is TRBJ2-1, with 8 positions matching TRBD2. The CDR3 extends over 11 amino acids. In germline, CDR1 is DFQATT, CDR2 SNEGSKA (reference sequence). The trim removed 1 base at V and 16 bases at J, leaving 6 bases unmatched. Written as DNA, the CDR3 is TGCAGTGCTAGAGCTAACGGGAGGGGCTTCTTC. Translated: CSARANGRGFF.

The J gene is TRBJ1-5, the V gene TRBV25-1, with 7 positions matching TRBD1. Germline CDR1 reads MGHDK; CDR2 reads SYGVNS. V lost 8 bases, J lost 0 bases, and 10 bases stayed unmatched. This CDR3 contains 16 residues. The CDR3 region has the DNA TGTGCCAGCTGCCTAGGACAGGTTCATAGCAATCAGCCCCAGCATTTT. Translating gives CASCLGQVHSNQPQHF.

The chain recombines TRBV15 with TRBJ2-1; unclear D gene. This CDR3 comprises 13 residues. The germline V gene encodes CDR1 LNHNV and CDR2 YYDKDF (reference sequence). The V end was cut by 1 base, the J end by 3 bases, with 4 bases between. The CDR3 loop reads CATSRAIYNEQFF. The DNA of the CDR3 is TGTGCCACCAGCAGAGCTATCTACAATGAGCAGTTCTTC. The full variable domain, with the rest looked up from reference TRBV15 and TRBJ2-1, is DAMVIQNPRYQVTQFGKPVTLSCSQTLNHNVMYWYQQKSSQAPKLLFHYYDKDFNNEADTPDNFQSRRPNTSFCFLDIRSPGLGDTAMYLCATSRAIYNEQFFGPGTRLTVL.

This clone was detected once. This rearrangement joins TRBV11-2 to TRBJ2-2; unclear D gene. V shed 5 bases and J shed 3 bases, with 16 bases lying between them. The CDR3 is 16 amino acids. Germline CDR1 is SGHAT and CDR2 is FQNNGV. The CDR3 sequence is CASSPSWRTDTGELFF. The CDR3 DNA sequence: TGTGCCAGCAGCCCGTCTTGGCGTACGGACACCGGGGAGCTGTTTTTT.